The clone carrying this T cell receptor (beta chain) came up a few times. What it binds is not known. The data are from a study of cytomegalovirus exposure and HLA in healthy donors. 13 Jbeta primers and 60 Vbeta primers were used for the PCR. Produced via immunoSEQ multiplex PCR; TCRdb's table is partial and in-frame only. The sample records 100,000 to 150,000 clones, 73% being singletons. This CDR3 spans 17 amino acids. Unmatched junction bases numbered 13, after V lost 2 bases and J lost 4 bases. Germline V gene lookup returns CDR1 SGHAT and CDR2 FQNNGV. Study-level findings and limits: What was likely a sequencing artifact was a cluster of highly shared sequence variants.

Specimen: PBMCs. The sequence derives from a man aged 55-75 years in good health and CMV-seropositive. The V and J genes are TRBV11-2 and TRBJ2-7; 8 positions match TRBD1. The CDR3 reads CASSLYPRDRTFYEQYF. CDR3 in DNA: TGTGCCAGCAGCTTATACCCTCGGGACAGGACCTTTTACGAGCAGTACTTC.